These T cell receptor beta chains were read from a single sample in a study of naive and memory T cell subsets. TCRdb independently ran MiXCR on the UMI-ligation and nested PCR reads; one entry per CDR3 protein. The profile covers around 35,000 distinct CDR3 sequences, with about 14% appearing a single time and roughly 21% taken by the ten largest. Sequences were obtained from effector memory CD4+ T cells from blood. The source of these receptors is a human donor in good health. Both conserved end residues are part of each CDR3. Each record gives: D gene, J gene, clone size, V gene, CDR3 DNA, CDR3 protein. The D gene is left open where the match is weak. Expanded clones are given a class, and other clones once, few, many or no size at all.

D gene: TRBD2
J gene: TRBJ2-1
clone size: many
V gene: TRBV20-1
CDR3 DNA: TGCAGTGCTCGCGGGACTAACTACAATGAGCAGTTCTTC
CDR3 protein: CSARGTNYNEQFF

D gene: .
J gene: TRBJ2-1
clone size: .
V gene: TRBV4-1
CDR3 DNA: TGCGCCAGCAGCCAAGTTTTAATAGGTAGGGGTCCAAATGAGCAGTTCTTC
CDR3 protein: CASSQVLIGRGPNEQFF

D gene: .
J gene: TRBJ1-5
clone size: many
V gene: TRBV6-5
CDR3 DNA: TGTGCCAGCAGTTACGATTGGGATCAGCCCCAGCATTTT
CDR3 protein: CASSYDWDQPQHF

D gene: TRBD2
J gene: TRBJ2-1
clone size: many
V gene: TRBV28
CDR3 DNA: TGTGCCAGCAGTAAAAGACTAGCGAGGTTCGATGAGCAGTTCTTC
CDR3 protein: CASSKRLARFDEQFF

D gene: .
J gene: TRBJ1-2
clone size: .
V gene: TRBV30
CDR3 DNA: TGTGCCTGGAATTCCCTTCGGAGATTTTACTACACCTTC
CDR3 protein: CAWNSLRRFYYTF

D gene: .
J gene: TRBJ2-1
clone size: medium-sized
V gene: TRBV14
CDR3 DNA: TGTGCCAGCAGCCAACGACATCCCAATGAGCAGTTCTTC
CDR3 protein: CASSQRHPNEQFF

D gene: .
J gene: TRBJ2-5
clone size: many
V gene: TRBV3-1
CDR3 DNA: TGTGCCACCATGCAGGGGACTCAAGAGACCCAGTACTTC
CDR3 protein: CATMQGTQETQYF

D gene: TRBD1
J gene: TRBJ1-5
clone size: many
V gene: TRBV6-1
CDR3 DNA: TGTGCCAGCAGCGTTACAGGGGGCCGGGGTCAGCCCCAGCATTTT
CDR3 protein: CASSVTGGRGQPQHF

D gene: .
J gene: TRBJ2-7
clone size: many
V gene: TRBV7-9
CDR3 DNA: TGTGCCAGCAGCTTAGATCGTGCCGGACAGCGGTACTTC
CDR3 protein: CASSLDRAGQRYF

D gene: TRBD1
J gene: TRBJ1-1
clone size: many
V gene: TRBV5-4
CDR3 DNA: TGTGCCAGCAGCTCAAAAGGGGGCGGCACTGAAGCTTTCTTT
CDR3 protein: CASSSKGGGTEAFF

D gene: .
J gene: TRBJ1-5
clone size: .
V gene: TRBV24-1
CDR3 DNA: TGTGCCACCAGTGATTCGGGTTCGGGCAATCAGCCCCAGCATTTT
CDR3 protein: CATSDSGSGNQPQHF

D gene: TRBD2
J gene: TRBJ2-5
clone size: many
V gene: TRBV28
CDR3 DNA: TGTGCCAGCAGTCAAGGAGAACTAGCGGGAGAGGAGACCCAGTACTTC
CDR3 protein: CASSQGELAGEETQYF

D gene: .
J gene: TRBJ2-3
clone size: few
V gene: TRBV4-3
CDR3 DNA: TGCGCCAGCAGCCAAGGAGAATACACAGATACGCAGTATTTT
CDR3 protein: CASSQGEYTDTQYF

D gene: TRBD1
J gene: TRBJ1-2
clone size: many
V gene: TRBV7-9
CDR3 DNA: TGTGCCAGCAGCTTAGTCGCACAGGGGGCGGCGGGCTACACCTTC
CDR3 protein: CASSLVAQGAAGYTF

D gene: .
J gene: TRBJ2-1
clone size: .
V gene: TRBV18
CDR3 DNA: TGTGCCAGCTCACCTTTACAGGGTGGCCACAATGAGCAGTTCTTC
CDR3 protein: CASSPLQGGHNEQFF

D gene: .
J gene: TRBJ2-3
clone size: .
V gene: TRBV7-3
CDR3 DNA: TGTGCCAGCAGCTTCACAGGGAGGGGAACAGATACGCAGTATTTT
CDR3 protein: CASSFTGRGTDTQYF

D gene: .
J gene: TRBJ2-4
clone size: many
V gene: TRBV6-2/TRBV6-3
CDR3 DNA: TGTGCCAGCAGTTACTCGCGGGACATTCAGTACTTC
CDR3 protein: CASSYSRDIQYF

D gene: TRBD2
J gene: TRBJ2-1
clone size: .
V gene: TRBV3-1
CDR3 DNA: TGTGCCAGCAGCCAGACAAGCGGGAGCCCGCGTGGTGAGCAGTTCTTC
CDR3 protein: CASSQTSGSPRGEQFF

D gene: .
J gene: TRBJ1-5
clone size: many
V gene: TRBV12-5
CDR3 DNA: TGTGCTAGTGCACCCGGGGACGGACTCAATCAGCCCCAGCATTTT
CDR3 protein: CASAPGDGLNQPQHF

D gene: TRBD2
J gene: TRBJ2-6
clone size: few
V gene: TRBV24-1
CDR3 DNA: TGTGCCACCAGTGACACTAGCGGGAGTAGTCACTATGGGGCCAACGTCCTGACTTTC
CDR3 protein: CATSDTSGSSHYGANVLTF

D gene: .
J gene: TRBJ2-6
clone size: .
V gene: TRBV7-9
CDR3 DNA: TGTGCCAGCAGCCCCGACCAGGGCATCTCTGGGGCCAACGTCCTGACTTTC
CDR3 protein: CASSPDQGISGANVLTF

D gene: .
J gene: TRBJ2-5
clone size: .
V gene: TRBV18
CDR3 DNA: TGTGCCAGCTCACCACCCTCTCAAGAGACCCAGTACTTC
CDR3 protein: CASSPPSQETQYF